This T cell receptor beta chain was captured in a study of cytomegalovirus exposure and HLA in healthy donors. Study background: A prior analysis found about 120 million unique TCR beta sequences from around 200 million T cells.

Amplification used 60 Vbeta primers and 13 Jbeta primers. Repertoires were generated with immunoSEQ multiplex PCR, while TCRdb's copy carries only in-frame clones and drops some. The data hold around 130,000 clones, with around 75% observed a single time. The sequencing sample was made of PBMCs. The sequence was obtained from a man aged 30-40 years in good health and CMV-seronegative.

In DNA, the CDR3 is TGTGCCAGCTCTCCAATGGGGGGTGCTAGCACAGATACGCAGTATTTT. Its protein is CASSPMGGASTDTQYF. The chain employs TRBV18 and TRBJ2-3, with D perhaps matching TRBD2 (6 bases). Germline-derived CDR1 and CDR2 are KGHSH and LQKENI. There are 16 residues in the CDR3. V dropped 6 bases and J dropped 0 bases, with 16 bases sitting between them.